The sequence of this TCR beta chain was determined in a study of shared clonotypes between healthy human individuals. Profiled with immunoSEQ multiplex PCR; TCRdb holds only in-frame clones, not every one. The data hold some 650,000 clones, with approximately 97% observed a single time. CDR3 length equals 14 residues. The V gene's germline CDR1 is LNHDA and CDR2 SQIVND (reference sequence). V was pared by 6 bases and J by 3 bases, with 15 bases between. V and J are TRBV19 and TRBJ2-7, with D tentatively TRBD2 (5 bases). Sequencing input: naive CD4+ T cells sorted from blood. The sample's subset: CD45RA+ positively selected. The receptor was isolated from a woman under 40 in good health. As DNA, the CDR3 is TGTGCCAGTAGGAAGGAGGCCAGTTTCTACGAGCAGTACTTC. Its protein is CASRKEASFYEQYF. Variable domain in full (rest from reference TRBV19 and TRBJ2-7): DGGITQSPKYLFRKEGQNVTLSCEQNLNHDAMYWYRQDPGQGLRLIYYSQIVNDFQKGDIAEGYSVSREKKESFPLTVTSAQKNPTAFYLCASRKEASFYEQYFGPGTRLTVT.